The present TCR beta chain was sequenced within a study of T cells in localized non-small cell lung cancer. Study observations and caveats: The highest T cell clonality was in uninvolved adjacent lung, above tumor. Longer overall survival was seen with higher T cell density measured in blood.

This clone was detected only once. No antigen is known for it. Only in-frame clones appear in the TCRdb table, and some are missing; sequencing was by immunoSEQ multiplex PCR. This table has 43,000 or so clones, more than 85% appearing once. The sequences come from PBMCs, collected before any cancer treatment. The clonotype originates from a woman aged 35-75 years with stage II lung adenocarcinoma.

The DNA for the CDR3 is TGTGCCAGCAGTGACACCGGGGAGCTGTTTTTT. Amino acid sequence: CASSDTGELFF. The chain is built from TRBV25-1 and TRBJ2-2; unclear D gene. This CDR3 is built from 11 residues. Looked up from germline, CDR1 is MGHDK and CDR2 is SYGVNS. The V end lost 3 bases, the J end lost 4 bases, and 0 bases lay between the germline ends.